By sample fraction, the clone carrying this TCR beta chain is medium-sized (0.01 to 0.1%). Assay: immunoSEQ multiplex PCR; the TCRdb copy retains only in-frame clones and omits some. The sample has several thousand clones, roughly three quarters seen once. These data come from a study of OX40 agonist ivuxolimab in advanced cancers. Germline V CDR1 and CDR2: LGHNT, FRNRAP. The ends were cut back, 6 bases at V and 2 bases at J, with 22 bases in the middle. This CDR3 contains 17 residues. The chain is built from TRBV12-5 and TRBJ2-5; the D is unclear. This sequence originates from an adult with an advanced solid tumor such as melanoma, head and neck, liver or kidney cancer. Sequences were derived from CD4+ or CD8+ T cells sorted from blood, sampled in a trial of the OX40 agonist ivuxolimab. This chain's CDR3 is CASGLGYVGAGQETQYF. The DNA of the CDR3 is TGTGCTAGTGGGCTCGGTTATGTAGGCGCAGGACAAGAGACCCAGTACTTC.